The sequence of this T cell receptor (beta chain) was determined in a study of blood T cell repertoires in COVID-19. Original methodology: Nucleated cell number was recorded as an estimate derived from reference gene primer amplification. Measured with immunoSEQ multiplex PCR; TCRdb has only the in-frame clones, and not every one. V, J and clone size reflect that table, while D and trimming were determined from the DNA. The table records 250,000 to 300,000 clones, around four fifths of them present only once. V was pared by 6 bases and J by 3 bases, with 14 bases between. Germline-derived CDR1 and CDR2 are WNHNN and SYGVQD (reference sequence). This CDR3 is 15 amino acids long.

This receptor was taken from a man of 80 years or more with acute or convalescent COVID-19. The V and J genes are TRBV10-1 and TRBJ2-2; weak D call: TRBD1 (6 bases). Sample: peripheral blood. CDR3 coding DNA: TGCGCCAGCAGGGATTCGGGACATTACACCGGGGAGCTGTTTTTT. It translates to CASRDSGHYTGELFF.